This TCR beta chain was captured in a study of CD8+CD57+ T cells in acquired aplastic anemia. Study results and caveats: CD8+ Simpson's diversity did not differ significantly between patients and controls.

The V and J ends lost 6 bases and 6 bases respectively, with 19 bases between them. Germline CDR1 reads MNHNS; CDR2 reads SASEGT. CDR3 size: 15 residues. CDR3 and TCR beta VDJ profiling relied on genomic DNA as the template. MiXCR, run by TCRdb on the reads, gives a single entry per CDR3 protein. The table records under 200,000 distinct CDR3 sequences, roughly 64% of them present only once. This clonotype was detected only once. Its antigen remains unidentified. This TCR was recovered from a human donor with severe aplastic anemia or a healthy control (not recorded which). Input material: sorted CD4+, CD8+, or CD8+CD57+ T cells (not recorded which) from PBMCs. This chain joins TRBV6-1 and TRBJ2-3; D is perhaps TRBD1 (5 bases). The CDR3 protein is CASRELISQADTQYF. CDR3 sequence (DNA): TGTGCCAGCAGGGAACTGATCTCACAGGCGGATACGCAGTATTTT.